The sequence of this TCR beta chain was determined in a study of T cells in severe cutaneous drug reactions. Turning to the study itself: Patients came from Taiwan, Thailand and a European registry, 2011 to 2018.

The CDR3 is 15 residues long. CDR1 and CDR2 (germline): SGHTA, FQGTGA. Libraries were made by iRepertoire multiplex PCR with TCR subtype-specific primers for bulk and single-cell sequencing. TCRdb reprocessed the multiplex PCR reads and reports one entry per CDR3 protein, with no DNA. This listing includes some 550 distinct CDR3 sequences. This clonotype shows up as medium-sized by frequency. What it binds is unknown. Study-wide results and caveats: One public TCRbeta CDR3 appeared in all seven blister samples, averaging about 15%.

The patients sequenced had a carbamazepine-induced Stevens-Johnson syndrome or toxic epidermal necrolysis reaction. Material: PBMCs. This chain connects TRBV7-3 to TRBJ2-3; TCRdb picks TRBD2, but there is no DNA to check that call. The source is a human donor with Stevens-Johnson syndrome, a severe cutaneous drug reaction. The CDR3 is CASSPRLAGVSTQYF.